These 32 T cell receptor beta chains came from one sample sequenced in a study of T cell changes during pregnancy in multiple sclerosis. Repertoires were generated with immunoSEQ multiplex PCR, while TCRdb's copy carries only in-frame clones and drops some. The sample lists about 110,000 clones; approximately 89% were seen once. The specimen comprised peripheral blood, sampled after pregnancy. Source of these receptors: a female donor with multiple sclerosis, enrolled in a pregnancy study.

The chain has TRBV5-6 and TRBJ2-7; D call uncertain. Germline CDR1 and CDR2: SGHDT and YYEEEE. The CDR3 extends over 13 amino acids. The V gene lost 3 bases and the J gene lost 0 bases, with 7 bases spanning the gap. CDR3 residues: CASSWSSSYEQYF. The DNA for the CDR3 is TGTGCCAGCAGCTGGAGCAGCTCCTACGAGCAGTACTTC.

This clone has just a few counts. This chain joins TRBV7-8 and TRBJ2-7; 7 nucleotides agree with TRBD1. There are 13 residues in the CDR3. Germline CDR1 and CDR2: SGHVS and FQNEAQ. J gave up 3 bases and V 5 bases, and 4 bases lay outside the gene matches. The CDR3 reads CASSPGQIYEQYF. In DNA form, the CDR3 reads TGTGCCAGCAGCCCGGGACAGATCTACGAGCAGTACTTC.

A single count supports this clone. The chain recombines TRBV27 with TRBJ2-2; maybe TRBD2 (6 bases). The CDR3 totals 13 residues. The V end was cut by 6 bases, the J end by 5 bases, with 10 bases between. CDR1 and CDR2 (germline): MNHEY, SMNVEV (reference sequence). Written as DNA, the CDR3 is TGTGCCAGCAGCCTCGGGGGAACCGGGGAGCTGTTTTTT. It translates to CASSLGGTGELFF.

This clone was detected only a few times. This sequence joins TRBV7-9 and TRBJ1-5, with a possible D match to TRBD1 (6 bases). V was clipped by 3 bases and J by 7 bases, with 10 bases between them. Germline lookup yields CDR1 SEHNR and CDR2 FQNEAQ (reference sequence). This CDR3 region has 13 residues. Written as DNA, the CDR3 is TGTGCCAGCAGCTTGGGGGCATGGCAGCCCCAGCATTTT. Its translation: CASSLGAWQPQHF.

This clone has a handful of counts. The genes are TRBV5-4 and TRBJ1-1; 7 bases match TRBD1. Per the germline V gene, CDR1 is SGHNT and CDR2 is YYREEE (reference sequence). The junction had 6 bases not matched to a gene; V was cut back by 4 bases and J by 0 bases. The CDR3 has 15 residues. The CDR3 reads CASSRQGVLNTEAFF. As DNA, the CDR3 is TGTGCCAGCAGCCGGCAGGGGGTCTTGAACACTGAAGCTTTCTTT.

The chain links TRBV5-1 to TRBJ2-1, with a possible D match to TRBD1 (5 bases). Trimming removed 0 bases at V and 6 bases at J, with 13 bases between. The CDR3 sequence is 15 residues long. CDR1 and CDR2 from the germline V gene are SGHRS and YFSETQ. The CDR3 here is CASSLDPRDSNEQFF. The CDR3 DNA follows: TGCGCCAGCAGCTTGGATCCCAGGGATTCCAATGAGCAGTTCTTC. The variable domain in full, completed from reference TRBV5-1 and TRBJ2-1, reads KAGVTQTPRYLIKTRGQQVTLSCSPISGHRSVSWYQQTPGQGLQFLFEYFSETQRNKGNFPGRFSGRQFSNSRSEMNVSTLELGDSALYLCASSLDPRDSNEQFFGPGTRLTVL.

V usage is TRBV2 and J usage is TRBJ1-6, with D possibly matching TRBD1 (6 bases). The germline V gene encodes CDR1 SNHLY and CDR2 FYNNEI. V lost 5 bases, J lost 7 bases, and 18 bases lay in between. The CDR3 consists of 16 residues. Written as DNA, the CDR3 is TGTGCCAGCAGTTCCATATTACAGGGAACGAATTCACCCCTCCACTTT. Residues: CASSSILQGTNSPLHF.

The chain employs TRBV5-8 and TRBJ1-1, with D uncertain. V shed 5 bases and J shed 6 bases, with 14 bases lying between them. The germline CDR1 and CDR2 sequences are SGHTS and YDEGEE. This CDR3 has 13 amino acids. For the CDR3, the DNA is TGTGCCAGCAGGAGGGAGGTTGGAGCTGAAGCTTTCTTT. The encoded protein is CASRREVGAEAFF.

This chain connects TRBV5-1 to TRBJ1-6, with no clear D. Germline V gene sequence: CDR1 SGHRS, CDR2 YFSETQ. V was cut by 0 bases and J by 10 bases, with 8 bases left in between. The CDR3 runs 13 residues. For the CDR3, the DNA is TGCGCCAGCAGCTTGGACGGGTGGTCACCCCTCCACTTT. Translated, it gives CASSLDGWSPLHF.

The chain recombines TRBV7-2 with TRBJ1-2; TRBD1 might be the D (6 bases). The CDR3 contains 13 residues. Per the germline V gene, CDR1 is SGHTA and CDR2 is FQGNSA. The ends were cut back, 8 bases at V and 5 bases at J, with 15 bases in the middle. CDR3 amino acids: CASVSEGVYGYTF. CDR3 coding DNA: TGTGCCAGCGTAAGCGAGGGGGTATATGGCTACACCTTC.

The CDR3 DNA follows: TGTGCCAGCAGTTCTGGGGAGATCACAGATACGCAGTATTTT. It translates to CASSSGEITDTQYF. The V call is TRBV6-5, the J call TRBJ2-3, with D possibly being TRBD2 (5 bases). Trimming pared 4 bases from V and 2 bases from J, leaving 10 bases between. Germline-derived CDR1 and CDR2 are MNHEY and SVGAGI. This CDR3 contains 14 residues.

The chain recombines TRBV30 with TRBJ1-6; D is possibly TRBD1 (5 bases). The V gene lost 3 bases and the J gene lost 7 bases, with 10 bases spanning the gap. The CDR3 loop spans 13 amino acids. Germline V CDR1 and CDR2: GTSNPN, SVGIG (reference sequence). The CDR3 region is CAWRTRGNSPLHF. The DNA for the CDR3 is TGTGCCTGGAGGACACGGGGGAATTCACCCCTCCACTTT. Full variable domain (rest looked up from reference TRBV30 and TRBJ1-6): SQTIHQWPATLVQPVGSPLSLECTVEGTSNPNLYWYRQAAGRGLQLLFYSVGIGQISSEVPQNLSASRPQDRQFILSSKKLLLSDSGFYLCAWRTRGNSPLHFGNGTRLTVT.

A single count supports this clone. V and J are TRBV13 and TRBJ2-1; 10 bases map to TRBD2. The V gene's germline CDR1 is PRHDT and CDR2 FYEKMQ (reference sequence). V was pared by 3 bases and J by 6 bases, with 8 bases of the junction left unmatched. There are 16 residues in the CDR3. DNA for the CDR3: TGTGCCAGCAGCTTCAGTGGTAGCGGGGGGAGCAATGAGCAGTTCTTC. This gives the protein CASSFSGSGGSNEQFF.

The chain recombines TRBV19 with TRBJ2-5, with a tentative D call TRBD2 (7 bases). Trimming stripped 9 bases from V and 5 bases from J, with 22 bases between. This CDR3 region has 15 residues. The germline gives CDR1 LNHDA, CDR2 SQIVND (reference sequence). CDR3 DNA: TGTGCCAGCGGATCTCTGGGGGGGGCTAGGGAGACCCAGTACTTC. Protein product: CASGSLGGARETQYF.

The chain couples TRBV7-9 to TRBJ2-7; D gene ambiguous. The germline gives CDR1 SEHNR, CDR2 FQNEAQ (reference sequence). V was clipped by 1 base and J by 0 bases, with 10 bases between them. The CDR3 has 15 residues. The CDR3 DNA sequence: TGTGCCAGCAGCTTAGGCCAGGCTGGCTCCTACGAGCAGTACTTC. Translating it yields CASSLGQAGSYEQYF.

Comment on this clone: The same CDR3 also results from other DNA sequences found in this sample. The chain recombines TRBV30 with TRBJ1-1, with 10 bases aligning to TRBD1. Germline assignment: CDR1 GTSNPN and CDR2 SVGIG (reference sequence). The CDR3 covers 13 residues. V was clipped by 5 bases and J by 2 bases; unmatched bases: 2. CDR3: CAWDRGLNTEAFF. CDR3 DNA sequence: TGTGCCTGGGACAGGGGGCTAAACACTGAAGCTTTCTTT. The variable domain in full, completed from reference TRBV30 and TRBJ1-1, reads SQTIHQWPATLVQPVGSPLSLECTVEGTSNPNLYWYRQAAGRGLQLLFYSVGIGQISSEVPQNLSASRPQDRQFILSSKKLLLSDSGFYLCAWDRGLNTEAFFGQGTRLTVV.

The chain carries TRBV7-9 and TRBJ2-5; 9 bases agree with TRBD2. Germline assignment: CDR1 SEHNR and CDR2 FQNEAQ (reference sequence). CDR3 length equals 17 residues. The V gene end was trimmed by 6 bases and the J gene end by 2 bases; junction bases not matched to a gene: 13. The CDR3 region is CASRGTPLAGTQETQYF. The CDR3 DNA is TGTGCCAGCAGGGGGACTCCTCTAGCGGGGACACAAGAGACCCAGTACTTC.

This clone has only one observation. The CDR3 spells CASSLVGQGPLGEAFF. The CDR3 region has the DNA TGTGCCAGCAGCTTAGTTGGACAGGGGCCTTTAGGTGAAGCTTTCTTT. The chain is built from TRBV11-2 and TRBJ1-1; 9 positions match TRBD1. This CDR3 has 16 residues. J was trimmed by 7 bases and V by 1 base; bases with no gene match: 10. Per germline, CDR1 SGHAT and CDR2 FQNNGV.

The rearrangement uses TRBV7-8 and TRBJ1-4; TRBD1 aligns across 9 bases. CDR1 and CDR2 from the germline V gene are SGHVS and FQNEAQ. The V gene end was trimmed by 5 bases and the J gene end by 4 bases; junction bases not matched to a gene: 8. The CDR3 is 16 residues long. As DNA, the CDR3 is TGTGCCAGCAGCCTCATACAGGGGGCTCTTAATGAAAAACTGTTTTTT. This gives the protein CASSLIQGALNEKLFF.

The J gene is TRBJ2-1, the V gene TRBV7-9; a possible D gene is TRBD1 (6 bases). Trimming stripped 8 bases from V and 8 bases from J, with 16 bases between. Germline values: CDR1 SEHNR, CDR2 FQNEAQ (reference sequence). CDR3 length: 13 amino acids. The CDR3 DNA follows: TGTGCCAGCGAGGGGGAAAGACGGGATGAGCAGTTCTTC. Protein product: CASEGERRDEQFF.

The chain couples TRBV19 to TRBJ1-3, with D unresolved. The CDR3 totals 14 residues. Per the germline V gene, CDR1 is LNHDA and CDR2 is SQIVND (reference sequence). Trimming stripped 8 bases from V and 0 bases from J, with 11 bases between. The CDR3 sequence: CASQHTDSGNTIYF. CDR3 in DNA: TGTGCCAGTCAACACACCGACTCTGGAAACACCATATATTTT.

The chain employs TRBV5-1 and TRBJ1-1; 10 nucleotides line up with TRBD1. The ends lost 4 bases at V and 6 bases at J; junction bases unmatched: 6. There are 14 residues in the CDR3. Germline V gene sequence: CDR1 SGHRS, CDR2 YFSETQ. The CDR3 region has the DNA TGCGCCAGCAGCCTGAGGACAGGGGGGGCTGAAGCTTTCTTT. It encodes CASSLRTGGAEAFF.

Regarding this clone: Other DNA variants within this sample encode the same CDR3. The chain joins TRBV9 to TRBJ2-3, with 7 bases lining up with TRBD2. V lost 0 bases to trimming and J lost 3 bases; unmatched junction nucleotides: 4. The CDR3 is 15 residues long. Per the germline V gene, CDR1 is SGDLS and CDR2 is YYNGEE. The CDR3, as DNA: TGTGCCAGCAGCGTAGCTGGGGGGGGGACAGATACGCAGTATTTT. It specifies CASSVAGGGTDTQYF. Looking up the rest from reference TRBV9 and TRBJ2-3 gives the full variable domain: DSGVTQTPKHLITATGQRVTLRCSPRSGDLSVYWYQQSLDQGLQFLIQYYNGEERAKGNILERFSAQQFPDLHSELNLSSLELGDSALYFCASSVAGGGTDTQYFGPGTRLTVL.

V usage is TRBV6-5 and J usage is TRBJ1-1, with D hard to call. CDR1 MNHEY and CDR2 SVGAGI come from the germline V gene. The CDR3 spans 13 residues. Between the trimmed V and J ends, which lost 7 bases and 5 bases, there was a span of 14 bases. CDR3 sequence: CASTSREETEAFF. CDR3 coding DNA: TGTGCCAGCACATCTCGGGAGGAAACTGAAGCTTTCTTT.

V and J are TRBV18 and TRBJ1-3; D unresolved. The CDR3 is made up of 15 amino acids. Germline V CDR1 and CDR2: KGHSH, LQKENI. Trimming removed 4 bases at V and 0 bases at J, with 10 bases between. The CDR3 DNA reads TGTGCCAGCTCACTCCCGACAAGCTCTGGAAACACCATATATTTT. This encodes CASSLPTSSGNTIYF.

The V and J genes are TRBV6-4 and TRBJ2-1; 11 positions match TRBD2. The germline CDR1 and CDR2 sequences are MRHNA and SNTAGT. With 0 bases clipped from V and 6 bases from J, the junction kept 4 bases outside the gene matches. The CDR3 runs to 16 residues. The CDR3 sequence: CASSDSASGGSNEQFF. In nucleotides, the CDR3 is TGTGCCAGCAGTGACTCAGCTAGCGGGGGGTCCAATGAGCAGTTCTTC.

V gene TRBV9 combines with J gene TRBJ1-5; D may be TRBD1 (5 bases). The CDR3 contains 15 residues. Between the trimmed V and J ends, which lost 0 bases and 5 bases, there was a span of 12 bases. In germline, CDR1 is SGDLS, CDR2 YYNGEE. CDR3 residues: CASSVEAGYDQPQHF. The DNA for the CDR3 is TGTGCCAGCAGCGTAGAGGCAGGGTACGATCAGCCCCAGCATTTT.

This clone is a singleton in its sample. The chain carries TRBV5-6 and TRBJ2-6; tentative D call: TRBD1 (6 bases). Germline V gene lookup returns CDR1 SGHDT and CDR2 YYEEEE. The CDR3 runs 18 residues. Trimming took off 2 bases at V and 0 bases at J, with 15 bases between the two ends. The CDR3 spells CASSLPGTRLSGANVLTF. The CDR3 coding sequence is TGTGCCAGCAGCTTACCAGGGACAAGACTCTCTGGGGCCAACGTCCTGACTTTC.

The chain couples TRBV6-1 to TRBJ2-5, with 13 bases aligning to TRBD2. Germline values: CDR1 MNHNS, CDR2 SASEGT. The CDR3 extends over 15 amino acids. The trim removed 4 bases at V and 5 bases at J, leaving 4 bases unmatched. The CDR3 region has the DNA TGTGCCAGCAGTGTGACTAGCGGGGGGTTCGAGACCCAGTACTTC. Protein product: CASSVTSGGFETQYF.

This chain uses TRBV6-1 with TRBJ2-3; 12 bases are shared with TRBD2. The CDR3 is made up of 18 amino acids. The V segment lost 2 bases and the J segment 4 bases; nucleotides outside the gene matches: 10. Per germline, CDR1 MNHNS and CDR2 SASEGT. The CDR3 spells CASSERASGGARADTQYF. CDR3 DNA: TGTGCCAGCAGTGAAAGGGCTAGCGGGGGGGCACGGGCAGATACGCAGTATTTT.

The rearrangement links TRBV7-9 to TRBJ1-1; TRBD1 agrees at 9 bases. There are 14 residues in the CDR3. Losses at the gene ends were 4 bases for V and 10 bases for J; bases not matched to a gene: 10. Per the germline V gene, CDR1 is SEHNR and CDR2 is FQNEAQ (reference sequence). Here the CDR3 DNA reads TGTGCCAGCAGCTCCGCCCGGACAGGGGCGAGAGCTTTCTTT. Translation gives CASSSARTGARAFF.

V is TRBV4-2 and J is TRBJ1-5, with 7 bases identical to TRBD1. The CDR3 loop spans 16 amino acids. V shed 0 bases and J 5 bases; nucleotides not matched to a gene: 7. Germline V CDR1 and CDR2: LGHNA, YNFKEQ. The CDR3 reads CASSQEWAGGDQPQHF. CDR3 sequence (DNA): TGTGCCAGCAGCCAAGAATGGGCAGGGGGTGATCAGCCCCAGCATTTT.